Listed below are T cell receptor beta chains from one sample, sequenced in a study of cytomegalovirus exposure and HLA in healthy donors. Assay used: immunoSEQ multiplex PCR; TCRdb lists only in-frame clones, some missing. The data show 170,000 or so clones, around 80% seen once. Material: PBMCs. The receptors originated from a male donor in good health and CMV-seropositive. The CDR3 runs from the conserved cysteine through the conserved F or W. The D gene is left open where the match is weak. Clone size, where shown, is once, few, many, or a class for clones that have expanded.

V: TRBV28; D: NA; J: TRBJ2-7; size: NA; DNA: TGTGCCAGCAGTTCGACCGGAGAGACCTACGAGCAGTACTTC; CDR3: CASSSTGETYEQYF
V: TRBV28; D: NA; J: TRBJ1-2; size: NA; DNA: TGTGCCTACGCAGGCCCGGGGGGCGGCTACACCTTC; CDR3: CAYAGPGGGYTF
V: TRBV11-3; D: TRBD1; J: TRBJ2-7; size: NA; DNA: TGTGCCAGCAGCTTAGGTGGGACAGCCGACGAGCAGTACTTC; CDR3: CASSLGGTADEQYF
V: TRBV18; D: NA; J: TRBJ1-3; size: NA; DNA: TGTGCCAGCTCCCCTGTTCCCTCTGGAAACACCATATATTTT; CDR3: CASSPVPSGNTIYF
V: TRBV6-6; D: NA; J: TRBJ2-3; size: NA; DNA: TGTGCCAGCAGTCCTTTGGATACGCAGTATTTT; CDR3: CASSPLDTQYF
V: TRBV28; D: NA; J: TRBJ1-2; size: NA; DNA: TGTGCCAGCATCTCCCAGGGGCCGAGCGGCTACACCTTC; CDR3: CASISQGPSGYTF
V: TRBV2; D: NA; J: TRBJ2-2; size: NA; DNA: TGTGCCAGCAGCGGTATGAACACCGGGGAGCTGTTTTTT; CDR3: CASSGMNTGELFF
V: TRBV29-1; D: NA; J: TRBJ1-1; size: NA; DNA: TGCAGCGTTGTGCACAGCTCGAACACTGAAGCTTTCTTT; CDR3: CSVVHSSNTEAFF
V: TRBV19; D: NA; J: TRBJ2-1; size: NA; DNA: TGTGCCAGTAGTGTTACCGGGACTCCAAGCTCCTACAATGAGCAGTTCTTC; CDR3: CASSVTGTPSSYNEQFF
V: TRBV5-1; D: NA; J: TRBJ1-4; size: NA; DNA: TGCGCCAGCAGCTTCAGGGGCGCGGACGGAAGTGAAAAACTGTTTTTT; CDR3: CASSFRGADGSEKLFF
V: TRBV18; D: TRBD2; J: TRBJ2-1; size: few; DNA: TGTGCCAGCTCACCTCCGATGACTAGCGGTCTGGACGAGCAGTTCTTC; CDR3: CASSPPMTSGLDEQFF
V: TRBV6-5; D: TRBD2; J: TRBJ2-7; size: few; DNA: TGTGCCAGCAGTAGAGCGGGAGTAGGATACGAGCAGTACTTC; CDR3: CASSRAGVGYEQYF
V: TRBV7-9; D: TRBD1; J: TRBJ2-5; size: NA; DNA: TGTGCCAGCACCCGGGACAGGGATGGCGAGACCCAGTACTTC; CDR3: CASTRDRDGETQYF
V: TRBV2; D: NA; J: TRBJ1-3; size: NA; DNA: TGTGCCAGCAGTGCGCTCCTACTCTCTGGAAACACCATATATTTT; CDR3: CASSALLLSGNTIYF
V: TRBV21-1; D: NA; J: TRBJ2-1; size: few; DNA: TGTGCCAGCAGCAAAGATAGTCTCCCCGAGGAGCAGTTCTTC; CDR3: CASSKDSLPEEQFF
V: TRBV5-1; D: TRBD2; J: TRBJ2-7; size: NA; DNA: TGCGCCAGCAGCTTGGGGGCGGGGGGCTCCTACGAGCAGTACTTC; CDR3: CASSLGAGGSYEQYF
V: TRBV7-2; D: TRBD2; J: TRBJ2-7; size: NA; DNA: TGTGCCTCCGGGGCTAGCGGGAGCTCCTACGAGCAGTACTTC; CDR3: CASGASGSSYEQYF
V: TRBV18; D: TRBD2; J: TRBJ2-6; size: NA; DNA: TGTGCCAGCTCCGAACGACTAGCGGGAGTGACCTCTGGGGCCAACGTCCTGACTTTC; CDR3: CASSERLAGVTSGANVLTF
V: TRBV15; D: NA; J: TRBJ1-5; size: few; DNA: TGTGCCACCAGCCTTAGGCCGGGAAGCAATCAGCCCCAGCATTTT; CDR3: CATSLRPGSNQPQHF
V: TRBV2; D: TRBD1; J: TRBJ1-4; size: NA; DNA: TGTGCCAGCAGTGACTGGGACAGGGGTGGTAAACTGTTTTTT; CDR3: CASSDWDRGGKLFF
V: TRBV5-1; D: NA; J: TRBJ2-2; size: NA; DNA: TGCGCCAGCAGCTCCAAGCCAGGCACCGGGGAGCTGTTTTTT; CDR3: CASSSKPGTGELFF
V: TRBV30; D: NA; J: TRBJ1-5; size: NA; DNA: TGTGCCTGGGGCGCACCCGGCCCCTTCGGGCAGCCCCAGCATTTT; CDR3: CAWGAPGPFGQPQHF
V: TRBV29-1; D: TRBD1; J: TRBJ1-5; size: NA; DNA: TGCAGCGTTTGGGACAGGGAAAGCAATCAGCCCCAGCATTTT; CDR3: CSVWDRESNQPQHF
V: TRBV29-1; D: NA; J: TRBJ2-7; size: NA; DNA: TGCAGCGTTGGTCGGACCGAGGGCTACGAGCAGTACTTC; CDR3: CSVGRTEGYEQYF
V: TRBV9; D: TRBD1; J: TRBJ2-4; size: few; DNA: TGTGCCAGCAGCGCCGGACAGGTCAACATTCAGTACTTC; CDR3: CASSAGQVNIQYF
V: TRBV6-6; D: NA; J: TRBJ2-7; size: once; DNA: TGTGCCAGCAGTTACTCCCCCACCAGCTCCTACGAGCAGTACTTC; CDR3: CASSYSPTSSYEQYF
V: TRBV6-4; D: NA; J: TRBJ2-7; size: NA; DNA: TGTGCCAGCAGCCCCCAGGCGGGGTCCTACGAGCAGTACTTC; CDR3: CASSPQAGSYEQYF
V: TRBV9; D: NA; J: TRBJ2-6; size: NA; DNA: TGTGCCAGCAGCGTAGCAGGGGCGGGCTCTGGGGCCAACGTCCTGACTTTC; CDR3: CASSVAGAGSGANVLTF
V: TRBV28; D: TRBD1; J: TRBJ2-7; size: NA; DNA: TGTGCCACCGATAGGGGGCTCGGCTACGAGCAGTACTTC; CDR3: CATDRGLGYEQYF
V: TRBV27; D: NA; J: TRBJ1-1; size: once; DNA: TGTGCCAGCAGTTTAAACACAGGGCCGGGGACTGAAGCTTTCTTT; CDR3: CASSLNTGPGTEAFF
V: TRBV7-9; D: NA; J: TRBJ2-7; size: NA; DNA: TGTGCCAGCAGCACCCCGGGGGACGGATCCTACGAGCAGTACTTC; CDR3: CASSTPGDGSYEQYF
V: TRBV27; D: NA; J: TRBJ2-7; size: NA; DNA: TGTGCCAGCAGTTTCTACGGGAGTGGATACGAGCAGTACTTC; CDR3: CASSFYGSGYEQYF
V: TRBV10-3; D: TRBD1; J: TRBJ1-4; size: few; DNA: TGTGCCATCGGTAGACAGGGTGGTGATGAAAAACTGTTTTTT; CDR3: CAIGRQGGDEKLFF
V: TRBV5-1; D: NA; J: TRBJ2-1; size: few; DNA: TGCGCCAGCAGCGCGGACAATGGGGATGAGCAGTTCTTC; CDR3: CASSADNGDEQFF
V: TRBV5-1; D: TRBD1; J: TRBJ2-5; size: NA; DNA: TGCGCCAGCAGCTTGGAAGGGACAGGGCAGGAGACCCAGTACTTC; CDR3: CASSLEGTGQETQYF
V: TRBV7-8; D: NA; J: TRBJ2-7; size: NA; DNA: TGTGCCAGTAGCCTGGGGGCGAATTCCTACGAGCAGTACTTC; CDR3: CASSLGANSYEQYF
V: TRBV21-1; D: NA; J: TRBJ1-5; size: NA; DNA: TGTGCCAGCAGGCCGCGGGGCCACAATCAGCCCCAGCATTTT; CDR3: CASRPRGHNQPQHF
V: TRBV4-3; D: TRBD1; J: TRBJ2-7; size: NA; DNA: TGCGCCAGCAGCCCCCGGACAGGGGTGGGCGAGCAGTACTTC; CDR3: CASSPRTGVGEQYF
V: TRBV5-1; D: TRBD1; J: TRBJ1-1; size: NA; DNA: TGCGCCAGCAGCTGGGGACAGGGGGGAAAGACTGAAGCTTTCTTT; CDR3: CASSWGQGGKTEAFF
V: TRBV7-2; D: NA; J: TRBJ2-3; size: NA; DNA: TGTGCCAGCAGCTTATCGACACCCACAGATACGCAGTATTTT; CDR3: CASSLSTPTDTQYF
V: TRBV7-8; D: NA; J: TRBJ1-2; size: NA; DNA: TGTGCCAGCAGCTTAGACCGGCTTCCGGGTAACTATGGCTACACCTTC; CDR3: CASSLDRLPGNYGYTF
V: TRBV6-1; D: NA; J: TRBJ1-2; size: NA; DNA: TGTGCCAGCACTTTGACAGGCCTAAGCGGCTACACCTTC; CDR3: CASTLTGLSGYTF
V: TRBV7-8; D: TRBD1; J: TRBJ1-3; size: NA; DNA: TGTGCCAGCAGCTTATTGCCCGCCAGGGGGCTAGGAGGAAACACCATATATTTT; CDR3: CASSLLPARGLGGNTIYF
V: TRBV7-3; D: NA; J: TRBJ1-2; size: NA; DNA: TGTGCCAGCAGCTTAAGAGGAGGAGGGTACTATGGCTACACCTTC; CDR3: CASSLRGGGYYGYTF
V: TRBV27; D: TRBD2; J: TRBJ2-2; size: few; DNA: TGTGCCAGCAGGGGGTCGGGACTAGCGGGAGTGGGCGGGGAGCTGTTTTTT; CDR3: CASRGSGLAGVGGELFF